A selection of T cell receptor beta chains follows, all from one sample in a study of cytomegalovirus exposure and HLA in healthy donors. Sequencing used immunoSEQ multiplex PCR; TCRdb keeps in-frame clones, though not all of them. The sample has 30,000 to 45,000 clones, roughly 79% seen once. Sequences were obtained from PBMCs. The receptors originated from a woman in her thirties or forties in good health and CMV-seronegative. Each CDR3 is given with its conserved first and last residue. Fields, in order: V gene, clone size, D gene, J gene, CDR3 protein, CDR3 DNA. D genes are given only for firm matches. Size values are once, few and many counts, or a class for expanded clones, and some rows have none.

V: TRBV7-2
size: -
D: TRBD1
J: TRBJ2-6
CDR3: CASSSQGAGANVLTF
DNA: TGTGCCAGCAGCTCTCAGGGGGCTGGGGCCAACGTCCTGACTTTC

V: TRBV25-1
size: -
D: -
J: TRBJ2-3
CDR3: CASSPSGSDTQYF
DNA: TGTGCCAGCAGTCCCTCGGGATCAGATACGCAGTATTTT

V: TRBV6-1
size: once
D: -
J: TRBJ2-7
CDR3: CASGTQGSSYEQYF
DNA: TGTGCCAGCGGCACTCAGGGGAGCTCCTACGAGCAGTACTTC

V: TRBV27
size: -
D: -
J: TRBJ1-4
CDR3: CASSIRRGSEKLFF
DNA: TGTGCCAGCAGTATAAGACGGGGGAGTGAAAAACTGTTTTTT

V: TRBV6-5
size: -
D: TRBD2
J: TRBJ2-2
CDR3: CASSYWGGTGELFF
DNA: TGTGCCAGCAGTTACTGGGGGGGGACCGGGGAGCTGTTTTTT

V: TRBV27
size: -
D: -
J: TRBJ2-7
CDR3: CASSLNAGTNEQYF
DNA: TGTGCCAGCAGTCTGAATGCAGGGACAAACGAGCAGTACTTC

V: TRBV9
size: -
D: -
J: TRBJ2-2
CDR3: CASSVVRGSGTGELFF
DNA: TGTGCCAGCAGCGTAGTCAGGGGCTCAGGCACCGGGGAGCTGTTTTTT

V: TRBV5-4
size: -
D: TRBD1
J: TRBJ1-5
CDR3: CASSLDRGQSQPQHF
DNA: TGTGCCAGCAGCCTGGACAGGGGGCAGAGTCAGCCCCAGCATTTT

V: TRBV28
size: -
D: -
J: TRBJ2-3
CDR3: CASSLAGTDTQYF
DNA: TGTGCCAGCAGTTTGGCCGGCACAGATACGCAGTATTTT

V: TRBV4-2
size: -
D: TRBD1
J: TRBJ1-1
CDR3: CASSQSLGQGNTEAFF
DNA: TGTGCCAGCAGCCAATCACTAGGACAGGGGAACACTGAAGCTTTCTTT

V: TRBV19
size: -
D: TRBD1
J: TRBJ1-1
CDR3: CASRTGGRMNTEAFF
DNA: TGTGCCAGTAGGACAGGGGGCAGGATGAACACTGAAGCTTTCTTT

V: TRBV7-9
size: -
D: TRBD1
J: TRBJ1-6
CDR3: CASSSTITGGWNSPLHF
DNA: TGTGCCAGCAGCTCAACTATAACAGGGGGCTGGAATTCACCCCTCCACTTT

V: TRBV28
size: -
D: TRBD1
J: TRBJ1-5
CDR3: CASSSQGQPQHF
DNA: TGTGCCAGCAGTTCACAGGGGCAGCCCCAGCATTTT

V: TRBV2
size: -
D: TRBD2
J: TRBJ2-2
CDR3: CASRVAGGLNTGELFF
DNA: TGTGCCAGCAGGGTAGCGGGGGGACTGAACACCGGGGAGCTGTTTTTT

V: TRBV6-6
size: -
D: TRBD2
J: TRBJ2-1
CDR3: CASSIAGGNNEQFF
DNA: TGTGCCAGCAGTATAGCGGGGGGGAACAATGAGCAGTTCTTC

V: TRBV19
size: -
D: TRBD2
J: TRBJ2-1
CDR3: CASSIGSAGGLGEQFF
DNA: TGTGCCAGTAGTATAGGGTCGGCGGGGGGGCTTGGTGAGCAGTTCTTC

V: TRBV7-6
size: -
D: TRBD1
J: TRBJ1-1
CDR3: CASSPGQGTGTEAFF
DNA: TGTGCCAGCAGCCCGGGACAGGGAACGGGGACTGAAGCTTTCTTT

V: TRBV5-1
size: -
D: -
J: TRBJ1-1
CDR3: CASSLVPGIDTEAFF
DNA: TGCGCCAGCAGCTTGGTGCCAGGGATCGACACTGAAGCTTTCTTT

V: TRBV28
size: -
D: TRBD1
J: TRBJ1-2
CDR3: CASSWDRFYGYTF
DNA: TGTGCCAGCAGCTGGGACAGGTTCTATGGCTACACCTTC

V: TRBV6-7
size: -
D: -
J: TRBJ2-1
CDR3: CASSYSMGRTYNEQFF
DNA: TGTGCCAGCAGTTACTCGATGGGGCGTACTTACAATGAGCAGTTCTTC

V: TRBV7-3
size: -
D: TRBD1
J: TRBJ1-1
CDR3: CASSLRQGTEAFF
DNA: TGTGCCAGCAGCTTGAGACAGGGAACTGAAGCTTTCTTT

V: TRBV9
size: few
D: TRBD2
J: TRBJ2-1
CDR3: CASSVNSGGDSGQFF
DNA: TGTGCCAGCAGCGTTAATAGCGGGGGGGACTCAGGGCAGTTCTTC

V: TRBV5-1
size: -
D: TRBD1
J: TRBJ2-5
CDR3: CASSTGTANQETQYF
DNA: TGCGCCAGCAGCACCGGGACAGCAAATCAAGAGACCCAGTACTTC

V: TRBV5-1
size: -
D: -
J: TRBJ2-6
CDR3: CASSLGLGAGDSGANVLTF
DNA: TGCGCCAGCAGCTTGGGTCTGGGTGCAGGGGACTCTGGGGCCAACGTCCTGACTTTC

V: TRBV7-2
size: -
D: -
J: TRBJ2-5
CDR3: CASSLSQVTETQYF
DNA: TGTGCCAGCAGCTTATCCCAGGTCACAGAGACCCAGTACTTC

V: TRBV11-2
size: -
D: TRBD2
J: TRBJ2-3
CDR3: CASSLYSGGVTDTQYF
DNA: TGTGCCAGCAGCTTATATAGCGGGGGGGTCACAGATACGCAGTATTTT

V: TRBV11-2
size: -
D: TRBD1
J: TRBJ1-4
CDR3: CASSSLYGDRGANEKLFF
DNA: TGTGCCAGCAGCTCCTTGTATGGGGACAGGGGAGCTAATGAAAAACTGTTTTTT

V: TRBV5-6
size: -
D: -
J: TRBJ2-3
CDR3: CASSLTKSSTDTQYF
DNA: TGTGCCAGCAGCCTCACTAAATCTAGCACAGATACGCAGTATTTT

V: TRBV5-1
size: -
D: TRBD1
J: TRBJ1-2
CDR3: CASRISPGGNYGYTF
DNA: TGCGCCAGCAGAATATCGCCAGGGGGGAACTATGGCTACACCTTC

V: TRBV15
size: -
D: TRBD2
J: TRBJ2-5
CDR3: CATSRDRASGAETQYF
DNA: TGTGCCACCAGCAGAGATAGGGCTAGCGGGGCCGAGACCCAGTACTTC

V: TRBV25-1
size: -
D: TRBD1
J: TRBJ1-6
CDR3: CASRALGTGDNSPLHF
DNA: TGTGCCAGCAGGGCCCTGGGGACAGGGGATAATTCACCCCTCCACTTT

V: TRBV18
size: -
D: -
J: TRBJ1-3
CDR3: CASSPTRPGSGNTIYF
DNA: TGTGCCAGCTCACCGACAAGGCCCGGCTCTGGAAACACCATATATTTT

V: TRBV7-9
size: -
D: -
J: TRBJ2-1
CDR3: CASSLTSTNEQFF
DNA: TGTGCCAGCAGCCTGACTAGTACCAATGAGCAGTTCTTC

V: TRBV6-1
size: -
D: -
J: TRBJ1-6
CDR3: CASSGQVPSPLHF
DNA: TGTGCCAGCAGTGGGCAGGTTCCTTCACCCCTCCACTTT

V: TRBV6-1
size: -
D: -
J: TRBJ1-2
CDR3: CASGGGEDYGYTF
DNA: TGTGCCAGCGGGGGAGGCGAGGACTATGGCTACACCTTC

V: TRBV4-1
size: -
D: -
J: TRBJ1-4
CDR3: CASSQDRNTQGRVEEKLFF
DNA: TGCGCCAGCAGCCAAGATAGGAATACTCAGGGGAGGGTGGAAGAAAAACTGTTTTTT

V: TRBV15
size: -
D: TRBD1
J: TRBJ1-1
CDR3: CATSRATLGQRAFF
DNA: TGTGCCACCAGCAGAGCCACCTTGGGACAGAGGGCTTTCTTT

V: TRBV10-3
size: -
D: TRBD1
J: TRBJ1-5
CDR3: CAISESGQETQPQHF
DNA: TGTGCCATCAGTGAGTCGGGACAGGAAACTCAGCCCCAGCATTTT

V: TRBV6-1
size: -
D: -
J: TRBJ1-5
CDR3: CASSGGGNQPQHF
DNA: TGTGCCAGCAGTGGGGGGGGCAATCAGCCCCAGCATTTT

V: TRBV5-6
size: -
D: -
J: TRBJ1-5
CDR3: CASSLRGSNQPQHF
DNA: TGTGCCAGCAGCTTAAGGGGTAGCAATCAGCCCCAGCATTTT

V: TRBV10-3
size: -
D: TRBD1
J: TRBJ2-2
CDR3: CATCPGQGAGNTGELFF
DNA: TGTGCCACTTGCCCGGGACAGGGGGCCGGGAACACCGGGGAGCTGTTTTTT

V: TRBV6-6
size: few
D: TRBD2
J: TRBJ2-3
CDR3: CASSSRGIDTQYF
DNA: TGTGCCAGCAGTTCGCGGGGGATAGATACGCAGTATTTT

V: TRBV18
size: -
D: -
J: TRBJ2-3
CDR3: CASSPPSTSTDTQYF
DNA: TGTGCCAGCTCACCACCCTCAACTAGCACAGATACGCAGTATTTT

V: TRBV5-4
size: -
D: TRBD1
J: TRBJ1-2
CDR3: CASTWDSGYGYTF
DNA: TGTGCCAGCACCTGGGACAGCGGCTATGGCTACACCTTC

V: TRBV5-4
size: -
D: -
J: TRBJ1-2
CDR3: CASSLEAGVRGYTF
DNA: TGTGCCAGCAGCTTGGAGGCAGGGGTTCGCGGCTACACCTTC

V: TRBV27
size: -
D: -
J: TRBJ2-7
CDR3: CASSLQDSYEQYF
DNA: TGTGCCAGCAGTTTACAGGACTCCTACGAGCAGTACTTC

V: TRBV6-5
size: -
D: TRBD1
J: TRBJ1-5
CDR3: CASRGQGRNQPQHF
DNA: TGTGCCAGCAGGGGACAGGGGAGGAATCAGCCCCAGCATTTT